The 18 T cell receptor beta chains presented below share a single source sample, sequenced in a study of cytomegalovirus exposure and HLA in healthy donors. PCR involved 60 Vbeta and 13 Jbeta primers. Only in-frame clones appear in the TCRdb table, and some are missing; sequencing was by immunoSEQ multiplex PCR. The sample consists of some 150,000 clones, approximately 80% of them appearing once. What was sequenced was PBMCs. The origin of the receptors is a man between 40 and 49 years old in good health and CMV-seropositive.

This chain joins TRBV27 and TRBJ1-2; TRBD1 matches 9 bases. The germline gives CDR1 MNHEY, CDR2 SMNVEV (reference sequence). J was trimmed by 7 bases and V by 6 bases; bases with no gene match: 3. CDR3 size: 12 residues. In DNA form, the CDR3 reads TGTGCCAGCAGACGGGGACAGGGTGGCTACACCTTC. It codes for CASRRGQGGYTF.

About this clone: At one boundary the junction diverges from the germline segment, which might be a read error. The CDR3 nucleotides read TGTTCCAGCAGAACGACAGGGTCTTTTGAAGCTTTCTTT. This gives the protein CSSRTTGSFEAFF. The chain links TRBV7-9 to TRBJ1-1, with 7 bases matching TRBD1. Per germline, CDR1 SEHNR and CDR2 FQNEAQ (reference sequence). The CDR3 is 13 residues long.

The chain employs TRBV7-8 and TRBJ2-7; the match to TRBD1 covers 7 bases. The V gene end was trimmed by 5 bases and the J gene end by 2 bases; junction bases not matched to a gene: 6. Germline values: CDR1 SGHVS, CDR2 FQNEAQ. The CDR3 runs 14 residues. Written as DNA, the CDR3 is TGTGCCAGCAGCACTCGGACAGGAGCCTACGAGCAGTACTTC. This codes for CASSTRTGAYEQYF.

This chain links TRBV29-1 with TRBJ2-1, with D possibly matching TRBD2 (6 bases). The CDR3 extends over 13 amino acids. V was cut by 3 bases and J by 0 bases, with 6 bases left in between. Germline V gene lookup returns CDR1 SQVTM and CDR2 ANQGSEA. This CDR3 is CSVDGSSYNEQFF. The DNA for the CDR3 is TGCAGCGTTGACGGGAGCTCCTACAATGAGCAGTTCTTC.

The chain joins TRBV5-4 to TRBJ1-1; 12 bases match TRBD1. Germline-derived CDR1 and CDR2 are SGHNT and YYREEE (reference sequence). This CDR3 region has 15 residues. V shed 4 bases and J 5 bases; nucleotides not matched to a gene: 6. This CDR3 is CASSPGQGAETEAFF. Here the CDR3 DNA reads TGTGCCAGCAGCCCGGGACAGGGGGCGGAAACTGAAGCTTTCTTT.

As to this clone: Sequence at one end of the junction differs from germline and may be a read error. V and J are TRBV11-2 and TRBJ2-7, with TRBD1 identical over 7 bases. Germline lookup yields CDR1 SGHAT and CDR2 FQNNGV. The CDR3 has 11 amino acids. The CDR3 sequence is CASSHRGLLSF. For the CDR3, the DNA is TGTGCCAGCAGTCACAGGGGCCTATTGTCATTC.

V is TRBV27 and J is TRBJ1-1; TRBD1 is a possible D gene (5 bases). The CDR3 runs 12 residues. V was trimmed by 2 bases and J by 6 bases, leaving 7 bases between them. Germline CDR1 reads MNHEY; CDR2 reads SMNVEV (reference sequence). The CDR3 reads CASSLLGAEAFF. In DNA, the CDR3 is TGTGCCAGCAGTTTACTAGGGGCTGAAGCTTTCTTT.

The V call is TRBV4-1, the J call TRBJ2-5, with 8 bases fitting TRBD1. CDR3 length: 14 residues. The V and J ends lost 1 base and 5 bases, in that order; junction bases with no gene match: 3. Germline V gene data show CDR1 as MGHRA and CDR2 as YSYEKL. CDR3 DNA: TGCGCCAGCAGCCAAGGACAGGGGAGGGAGACCCAGTACTTC. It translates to CASSQGQGRETQYF.

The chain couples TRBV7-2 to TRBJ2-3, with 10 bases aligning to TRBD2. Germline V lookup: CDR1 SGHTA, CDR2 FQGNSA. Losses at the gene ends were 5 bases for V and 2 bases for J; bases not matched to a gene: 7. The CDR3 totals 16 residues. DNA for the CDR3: TGTGCCAGCAGCACCCTAGCGGGGGCTCCCACAGATACGCAGTATTTT. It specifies CASSTLAGAPTDTQYF.

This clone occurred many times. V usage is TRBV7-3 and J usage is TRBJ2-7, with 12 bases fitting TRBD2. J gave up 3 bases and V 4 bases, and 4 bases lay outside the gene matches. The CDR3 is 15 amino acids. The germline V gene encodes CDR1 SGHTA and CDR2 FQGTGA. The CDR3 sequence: CASSSPTSGSYEQYF. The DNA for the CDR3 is TGTGCCAGCAGCTCACCGACTAGCGGGAGCTACGAGCAGTACTTC.

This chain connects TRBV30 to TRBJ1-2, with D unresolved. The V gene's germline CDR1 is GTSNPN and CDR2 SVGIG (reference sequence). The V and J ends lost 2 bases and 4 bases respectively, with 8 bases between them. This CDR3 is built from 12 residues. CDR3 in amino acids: CAWSPISYGYTF. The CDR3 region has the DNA TGTGCCTGGAGTCCAATCAGCTATGGCTACACCTTC. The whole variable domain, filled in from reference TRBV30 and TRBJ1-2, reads SQTIHQWPATLVQPVGSPLSLECTVEGTSNPNLYWYRQAAGRGLQLLFYSVGIGQISSEVPQNLSASRPQDRQFILSSKKLLLSDSGFYLCAWSPISYGYTFGSGTRLTVV.

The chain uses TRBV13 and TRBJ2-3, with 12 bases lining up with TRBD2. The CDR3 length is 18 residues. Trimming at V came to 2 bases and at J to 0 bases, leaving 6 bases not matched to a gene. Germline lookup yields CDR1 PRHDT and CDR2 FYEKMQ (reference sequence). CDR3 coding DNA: TGTGCCAGCAGCTTAACTGGACTAGCGGGACGTAGCACAGATACGCAGTATTTT. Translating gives CASSLTGLAGRSTDTQYF.

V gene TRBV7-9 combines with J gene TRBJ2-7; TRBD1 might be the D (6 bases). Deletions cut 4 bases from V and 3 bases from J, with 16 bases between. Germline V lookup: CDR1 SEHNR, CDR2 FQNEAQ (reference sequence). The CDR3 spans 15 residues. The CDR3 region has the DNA TGTGCCAGCAGCTCGGTTCAGGGGCCGGTCTACGAGCAGTACTTC. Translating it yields CASSSVQGPVYEQYF.

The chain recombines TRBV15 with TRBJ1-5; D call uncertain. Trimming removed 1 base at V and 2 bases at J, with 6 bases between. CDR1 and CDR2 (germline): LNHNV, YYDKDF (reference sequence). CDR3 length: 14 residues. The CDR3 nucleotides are TGTGCCACCAGCAGAGGGGAGGGCAATCAGCCCCAGCATTTT. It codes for CATSRGEGNQPQHF.

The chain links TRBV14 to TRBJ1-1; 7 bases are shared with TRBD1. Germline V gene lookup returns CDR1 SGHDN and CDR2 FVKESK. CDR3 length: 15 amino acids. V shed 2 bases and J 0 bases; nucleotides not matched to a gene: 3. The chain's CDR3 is CASSQTRGLNTEAFF. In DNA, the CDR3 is TGTGCCAGCAGCCAAACAAGGGGGCTGAACACTGAAGCTTTCTTT.

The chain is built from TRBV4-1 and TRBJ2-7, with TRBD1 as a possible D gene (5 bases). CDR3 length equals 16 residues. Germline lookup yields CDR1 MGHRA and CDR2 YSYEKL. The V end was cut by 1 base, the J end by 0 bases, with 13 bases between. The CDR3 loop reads CASSQGTSGRSYEQYF. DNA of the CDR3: TGCGCCAGCAGCCAAGGTACGTCAGGGCGCTCCTACGAGCAGTACTTC.

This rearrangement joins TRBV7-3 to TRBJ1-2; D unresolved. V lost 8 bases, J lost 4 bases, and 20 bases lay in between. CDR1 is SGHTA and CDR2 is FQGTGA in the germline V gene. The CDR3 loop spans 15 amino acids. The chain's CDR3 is CASGMWPLEVYGYTF. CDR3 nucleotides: TGTGCCAGCGGCATGTGGCCCCTTGAAGTCTATGGCTACACCTTC.

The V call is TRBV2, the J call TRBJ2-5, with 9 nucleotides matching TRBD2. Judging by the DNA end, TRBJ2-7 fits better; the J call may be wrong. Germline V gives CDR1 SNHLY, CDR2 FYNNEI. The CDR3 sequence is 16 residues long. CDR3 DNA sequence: TGTGCCAGCAGTGAAGCATCTAGCGGGATAAGGGCCGAGCAGTACTTC. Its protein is CASSEASSGIRAEQYF.